These 14 T cell receptor beta chains were all obtained from the same sample, sequenced in a study of OX40 agonist ivuxolimab in advanced cancers. Only in-frame clones appear in the TCRdb table, and some are missing; sequencing was by immunoSEQ multiplex PCR. The sample yields some 100,000 clones, about 90% seen once. Sample: CD4+ or CD8+ T cells sorted from blood, taken in a trial of the OX40 agonist ivuxolimab. The origin of the receptors is an adult with an advanced solid tumor such as melanoma, head and neck, liver or kidney cancer.

The gene calls are TRBV6-5 and TRBJ2-3, with TRBD1 as a possible D gene (6 bases). V lost 5 bases and J lost 2, with 14 bases in between. The CDR3 is made up of 15 amino acids. CDR1 and CDR2 (germline): MNHEY, SVGAGI. CDR3 DNA sequence: TGTGCCAGCAGTCGACCACAGGGCTCCACAGATACGCAGTATTTT. This encodes CASSRPQGSTDTQYF.

This clone was detected only once. The chain links TRBV10-3 to TRBJ1-2; 7 positions match TRBD1. Trimming removed 2 bases from V and 7 bases from J; junction bases left unmatched: 7. The CDR3 spans 14 residues. Germline V gene sequence: CDR1 ENHRY, CDR2 SYGVKD. Here the CDR3 DNA reads TGTGCCATCAGTGAGGACAGGGAGGGTAGTGGCTACACCTTC. It is translated as CAISEDREGSGYTF.

The rearrangement uses TRBV28 and TRBJ1-5, with D perhaps matching TRBD1 (5 bases). Trimming removed 7 bases from V and 5 bases from J, with 18 bases in between. The germline CDR1 and CDR2 sequences are MDHEN and SYDVKM. The CDR3 spans 15 residues. The DNA for the CDR3 is TGTGCCAGCACTCGCGGACACTCATCCTATCAGCCCCAGCATTTT. It translates to CASTRGHSSYQPQHF. Full variable domain (outside the CDR3, taken from reference TRBV28 and TRBJ1-5): DVKVTQSSRYLVKRTGEKVFLECVQDMDHENMFWYRQDPGLGLRLIYFSYDVKMKEKGDIPEGYSVSREKKERFSLILESASTNQTSMYLCASTRGHSSYQPQHFGDGTRLSIL.

The chain combines TRBV21-1 with TRBJ1-6. TRBV21-1 is annotated as a pseudogene. The CDR3 consists of 16 residues. This CDR3 reads CASSSPSGAGNSPLHF. The CDR3 DNA follows: TGTGCCAGCAGCTCTCCCTCGGGGGCTGGGAATTCACCCCTCCACTTT.

Regarding this clone: In the same sample, other DNA sequences code for this CDR3. In DNA form, the CDR3 reads TGTGCCAGCAGGCCGACGGGGTACGAGCAGTACTTC. Translated: CASRPTGYEQYF. The chain joins TRBV6-1 to TRBJ2-7, with a tentative D call TRBD2 (5 bases). CDR3 length equals 12 residues. The V end was cut by 6 bases, the J end by 4 bases, with 10 bases between. Germline CDR1 and CDR2: MNHNS and SASEGT.

The chain couples TRBV4-1 to TRBJ2-2, with a weak D call TRBD1 (5 bases). The CDR3 covers 15 residues. Germline V CDR1 and CDR2: MGHRA, YSYEKL. Trimming took off 2 bases at V and 5 bases at J, with 12 bases between the two ends. The CDR3 bases are TGCGCCAGCAGCCAATACGCGCAGGGAACCGGGGAGCTGTTTTTT. It encodes CASSQYAQGTGELFF.

This clone was detected once. The rearrangement joins TRBV4-3 to TRBJ2-1, with 11 bases matching TRBD1. Germline V gene sequence: CDR1 LGHNA, CDR2 YSLEER. V shed 6 bases, J shed 2 bases, and the junction held 3 bases outside the gene matches. The CDR3 totals 15 residues. This CDR3 reads CASSEGQGAYNEQFF. The CDR3 nucleotides read TGCGCCAGCAGTGAGGGACAGGGGGCCTACAATGAGCAGTTCTTC.

In nucleotides, the CDR3 is TGCAGTGCTAGACGACCGAGTGAAGCTTTCTTT. Protein product: CSARRPSEAFF. The chain combines TRBV20-1 with TRBJ1-1, with D unclear. Deletions cut 2 bases from V and 7 bases from J, with 8 bases between. The CDR3 contains 11 residues. Germline V lookup: CDR1 DFQATT, CDR2 SNEGSKA (reference sequence).

The CDR3 coding sequence is TGCGCCAGCAGTAAGACAGGGGTAACGGACATTCAGTACTTC. Amino acid sequence: CASSKTGVTDIQYF. This sequence joins TRBV4-3 and TRBJ2-4; 8 nucleotides line up with TRBD1. CDR1 and CDR2 (germline): LGHNA, YSLEER. The V segment lost 6 bases and the J segment 8 bases; nucleotides outside the gene matches: 9. This CDR3 comprises 14 residues.

The chain has TRBV30 and TRBJ1-1, with 7 nucleotides matching TRBD1. V lost 8 bases, J lost 5 bases, and 8 bases stayed unmatched. There are 12 residues in the CDR3. Germline assignment: CDR1 GTSNPN and CDR2 SVGIG (reference sequence). The CDR3 protein is CATDRVRTEAFF. In nucleotides, the CDR3 is TGTGCCACTGACAGGGTTAGAACTGAAGCTTTCTTT.

The V and J genes are TRBV11-3 and TRBJ2-5; D perhaps matches TRBD1 (5 bases). Trimming took off 5 bases at V and 2 bases at J, with 12 bases between the two ends. This CDR3 contains 14 residues. Germline-derived CDR1 and CDR2 are SGHNT and YENEEA. CDR3 in DNA: TGTGCCAGCAGCACCTCTGGGGCGCAAGAGACCCAGTACTTC. Its translation is CASSTSGAQETQYF. The full variable domain, rest sourced from reference TRBV11-3 and TRBJ2-5, is EAGVVQSPRYKIIEKKQPVAFWCNPISGHNTLYWYLQNLGQGPELLIRYENEEAVDDSQLPKDRFSAERLKGVDSTLKIQPAELGDSAVYLCASSTSGAQETQYFGPGTRLLVL.

The CDR3 is CASSVGQVGTDTQYF. Written as DNA, the CDR3 is TGTGCCAGCAGCGTGGGACAGGTTGGGACAGATACGCAGTATTTT. The chain is built from TRBV5-8 and TRBJ2-3; 8 positions match TRBD1. Germline V gene sequence: CDR1 SGHTS, CDR2 YDEGEE. This CDR3 is 15 amino acids long. The V segment lost 4 bases and the J segment 3 bases; nucleotides outside the gene matches: 7.

The gene calls are TRBV18 and TRBJ2-3; 8 nucleotides match TRBD2. The V gene end was trimmed by 4 bases and the J gene end by 1 base; junction bases not matched to a gene: 13. The CDR3 runs 18 residues. The germline V gene encodes CDR1 KGHSH and CDR2 LQKENI. The CDR3 spells CASSRERGPPVGTDTQYF. CDR3 bases: TGTGCCAGCTCACGGGAGCGGGGGCCTCCGGTGGGCACAGATACGCAGTATTTT. The variable domain in full, with the rest retrieved from reference TRBV18 and TRBJ2-3, is NAGVMQNPRHLVRRRGQEARLRCSPMKGHSHVYWYRQLPEEGLKFMVYLQKENIIDESGMPKERFSAEFPKEGPSILRIQQVVRGDSAAYFCASSRERGPPVGTDTQYFGPGTRLTVL.

This chain joins TRBV21-1 and TRBJ1-2. TRBV21-1 is tagged as a pseudogene. This CDR3 has 13 amino acids. The CDR3 loop is CASSGSGTYGYTF. CDR3 nucleotide sequence: TGTGCCAGCAGCGGAAGCGGGACTTATGGCTACACCTTC.